One and the same sample provided the 11 T cell receptor beta chains below, sequenced in a study of shared clonotypes between healthy human individuals. Method: immunoSEQ multiplex PCR; TCRdb's copy keeps in-frame clones and lacks some. The sample yields 530,000 or so clones, roughly 85% seen once. The sequencing input was PBMCs. These receptor sequences come from a woman aged 40 to 50 in good health. Some clones in this sample may be carry-over from other donors' samples.

This clone was counted between two and nine times. This chain connects TRBV6-5 to TRBJ1-4; 7 bases fit TRBD1. V trimming: 4 bases; J trimming: 8 bases; junction bases outside the gene matches: 1. CDR1 MNHEY and CDR2 SVGAGI come from the germline V gene. There are 12 residues in the CDR3. CDR3 sequence: CASSLQGEKLFF. For the CDR3, the DNA is TGTGCCAGCAGTTTACAGGGGGAAAAACTGTTTTTT.

The rearrangement links TRBV18 to TRBJ1-4; 7 nucleotides align to TRBD1. The CDR3 extends over 15 amino acids. Germline lookup yields CDR1 KGHSH and CDR2 LQKENI. V gave up 5 bases and J gave up 5 bases; unmatched junction bases: 8. The CDR3 DNA sequence: TGTGCCAGCTCAGTACGGGACAGTGGGAATGAAAAACTGTTTTTT. Its protein is CASSVRDSGNEKLFF.

The gene calls are TRBV4-3 and TRBJ2-3; 9 positions match TRBD2. The germline V gene has CDR1 LGHNA and CDR2 YSLEER. This CDR3 has 18 amino acids. J gave up 4 bases and V 1 base, and 12 bases lay outside the gene matches. Written as DNA, the CDR3 is TGCGCCAGCAGCCAAGCCCCCCAGGGAGCGGGAGGTCCAGATACGCAGTATTTT. This codes for CASSQAPQGAGGPDTQYF.

With respect to this clone: The same CDR3 also results from other DNA sequences found in this sample. CDR3 protein: CASSPTGGSSYEQYF. The CDR3 bases are TGCGCCAGCAGCCCTACCGGGGGAAGCTCCTACGAGCAGTACTTC. The chain links TRBV5-1 to TRBJ2-7; possible D gene TRBD2, 6 bases. This CDR3 contains 15 residues. V was clipped by 4 bases and J by 0 bases, with 14 bases between them. Per germline, CDR1 SGHRS and CDR2 YFSETQ.

This rearrangement joins TRBV5-6 to TRBJ2-1, with 8 bases lining up with TRBD2. Germline CDR1 SGHDT, CDR2 YYEEEE. Losses at the gene ends were 1 base for V and 7 bases for J; bases not matched to a gene: 7. The CDR3 contains 15 residues. CDR3 in DNA: TGTGCCAGCAGCTTGCCCGGGACTAGAGATAATGAGCAGTTCTTC. Protein sequence: CASSLPGTRDNEQFF.

The chain recombines TRBV10-2 with TRBJ2-5; 7 nucleotides align to TRBD1. The CDR3 is 15 residues long. Germline V CDR1 and CDR2: WSHSY, SAAADI. Trimming at V came to 6 bases and at J to 1 base, leaving 8 bases not matched to a gene. CDR3: CASRDSGTVQETQYF. The DNA for the CDR3 is TGCGCCAGCAGGGATTCCGGGACAGTCCAAGAGACCCAGTACTTC.

The chain combines TRBV27 with TRBJ1-5; 7 bases fit TRBD1. Germline V CDR1 and CDR2: MNHEY, SMNVEV (reference sequence). The CDR3 loop spans 14 amino acids. V trimming: 6 bases; J trimming: 2 bases; junction bases outside the gene matches: 4. The CDR3 nucleotides are TGTGCCAGCAGCCCAGACAGGGGCAATCAGCCCCAGCATTTT. Amino acid sequence: CASSPDRGNQPQHF.

The gene calls are TRBV6-1 and TRBJ2-5; D unresolved. Trimming left V 5 bases short and J 4 bases short, with 8 bases between. Germline V CDR1 and CDR2: MNHNS, SASEGT. The length of the CDR3 is 12 residues. In nucleotides, the CDR3 is TGTGCCAGCAGTCAAAGACGAGAGACCCAGTACTTC. Translating it yields CASSQRRETQYF.

The rearrangement joins TRBV19 to TRBJ1-3; no clear D gene. CDR1 and CDR2 from the germline V gene are LNHDA and SQIVND (reference sequence). This CDR3 has 14 residues. Trimming removed 0 bases from V and 8 bases from J, with 11 bases in between. Here the CDR3 reads CASSIDSVSDTIYF. In nucleotides, the CDR3 is TGTGCCAGTAGTATAGACAGTGTATCGGACACCATATATTTT.

This chain links TRBV28 with TRBJ2-1, with 11 bases matching TRBD2. This CDR3 comprises 12 residues. With 8 bases clipped from V and 10 bases from J, the junction kept 4 bases outside the gene matches. Germline V gene data show CDR1 as MDHEN and CDR2 as SYDVKM. This CDR3 reads CASGLAGGEQFF. CDR3 in DNA: TGTGCCAGCGGACTAGCGGGCGGCGAGCAGTTCTTC.

This clone was observed a handful of times. The chain recombines TRBV18 with TRBJ2-5, with D uncertain. V dropped 3 bases and J dropped 2 bases, with 10 bases sitting between them. This CDR3 is 14 amino acids long. Germline CDR1 and CDR2: KGHSH and LQKENI. The CDR3 coding sequence is TGTGCCAGCTCACCGATGGGAACACAAGAGACCCAGTACTTC. As protein: CASSPMGTQETQYF. Full variable domain (outside the CDR3, taken from reference TRBV18 and TRBJ2-5): NAGVMQNPRHLVRRRGQEARLRCSPMKGHSHVYWYRQLPEEGLKFMVYLQKENIIDESGMPKERFSAEFPKEGPSILRIQQVVRGDSAAYFCASSPMGTQETQYFGPGTRLLVL.